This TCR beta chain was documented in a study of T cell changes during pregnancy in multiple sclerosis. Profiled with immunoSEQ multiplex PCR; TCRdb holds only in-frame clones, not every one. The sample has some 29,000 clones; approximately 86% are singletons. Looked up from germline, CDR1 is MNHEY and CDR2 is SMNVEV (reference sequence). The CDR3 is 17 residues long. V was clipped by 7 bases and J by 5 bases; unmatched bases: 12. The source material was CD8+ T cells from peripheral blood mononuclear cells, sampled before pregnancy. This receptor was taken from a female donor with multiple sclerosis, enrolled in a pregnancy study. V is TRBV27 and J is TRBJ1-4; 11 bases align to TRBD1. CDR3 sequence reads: CASMDLGTGGANEKLFF. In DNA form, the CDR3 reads TGTGCCAGCATGGACCTAGGGACAGGGGGGGCGAATGAAAAACTGTTTTTT.